The clone carrying this T cell receptor beta chain is labeled as medium-sized. Its antigen is still unknown. Germline CDR1 is SGHTA and CDR2 is FQGNSA. The CDR3 covers 12 residues. Trimming took off 6 bases at V and 3 bases at J, with 6 bases between the two ends. These data are taken from a study of T cell repertoires in cytomegalovirus infection. Study-wide context: In public TCR beta signatures, there were indications of both CMV infection and matching HLA type.

TCRdb itself ran the reads through MiXCR, one entry per CDR3 protein. The sample yields about 97,000 distinct CDR3 sequences, 16% seen once. Whole-study findings and limits: Clonotypes of TCR beta that were HLA-C-restricted and CMV-specific dominated the ex vivo response.

This TCR was sampled from a human donor in good health (CMV status not recorded). Some clones in this sample may be carry-over from other donors' samples. The chain carries TRBV7-2 and TRBJ1-5; D is uncertain. The sequenced sample consisted of PBMCs. DNA of the CDR3: TGTGCCAGCAGGGGCCCCAATCAGCCCCAGCATTTT. Its translation: CASRGPNQPQHF.